These 12 T cell receptor beta chains came from one sample sequenced in a study of OX40 agonist ivuxolimab in advanced cancers. The assay was immunoSEQ multiplex PCR, and TCRdb's table has in-frame clones only and misses some. The sample contains roughly 38,000 clones, about 94% of which appear only once. The specimen comprised CD4+ or CD8+ T cells sorted from blood, sampled in a trial of the OX40 agonist ivuxolimab. The source is an adult with an advanced solid tumor such as melanoma, head and neck, liver or kidney cancer.

This chain links TRBV27 with TRBJ2-7; possible D gene TRBD1, 6 bases. The CDR3 covers 13 residues. The germline V and J ends were trimmed by 3 bases and 3 bases, with 9 bases remaining between them. Germline loops: CDR1 MNHEY, CDR2 SMNVEV (reference sequence). The CDR3 bases are TGTGCCAGCAGTTTTGGCAGGGGCTACGAGCAGTACTTC. It is translated as CASSFGRGYEQYF.

The chain uses TRBV2 and TRBJ2-3, with TRBD1 matching over 10 bases. CDR3 length: 15 amino acids. In germline, CDR1 is SNHLY, CDR2 FYNNEI. With 6 bases clipped from V and 5 bases from J, the junction kept 8 bases outside the gene matches. The CDR3 nucleotides are TGTGCCAGCAGAAAGGGGACAGGGGTTCTAGATACGCAGTATTTT. Its protein product is CASRKGTGVLDTQYF.

V gene TRBV2 combines with J gene TRBJ2-3; TRBD1 or TRBD2 may be the D gene (5 bases each). Per germline, CDR1 SNHLY and CDR2 FYNNEI. The CDR3 covers 15 residues. V lost 4 bases and J lost 1, with 12 bases in between. The CDR3 reads CASSGRDLGTDTQYF. CDR3 coding DNA: TGTGCCAGCAGTGGACGGGACCTGGGCACAGATACGCAGTATTTT.

The chain has TRBV29-1 and TRBJ2-5; D gene unclear. The CDR3 length is 10 residues. Trimming took off 3 bases at V and 3 bases at J, with 2 bases between the two ends. Germline CDR1 SQVTM, CDR2 ANQGSEA. The CDR3 region has the DNA TGCAGCGTTGAGGAAGAGACCCAGTACTTC. Its translation: CSVEEETQYF.

This clone was recorded a few times. V is TRBV7-3 and J is TRBJ1-1, with D perhaps matching TRBD1 (5 bases). Trimming shortened V by 2 bases and J by 1 base, and 8 bases separated the two germline ends. CDR1 SGHTA and CDR2 FQGTGA come from the germline V gene. The CDR3 length is 14 residues. The CDR3 sequence is CASSLLGGNTEAFF. In DNA form, the CDR3 reads TGTGCCAGCAGCTTACTCGGGGGGAACACTGAAGCTTTCTTT. Drawing the rest from reference TRBV7-3 and TRBJ1-1, the complete variable domain is GAGVSQTPSNKVTEKGKYVELRCDPISGHTALYWYRQSLGQGPEFLIYFQGTGAADDSGLPNDRFFAVRPEGSVSTLKIQRTERGDSAVYLCASSLLGGNTEAFFGQGTRLTVV.

This chain connects TRBV29-1 to TRBJ2-1; no definite D call. The CDR3 consists of 12 residues. Germline CDR1 is SQVTM and CDR2 is ANQGSEA. Trimming left V 7 bases short and J 7 bases short, with 14 bases between. CDR3: CSADIGRNEQFF. CDR3 nucleotides: TGCAGCGCGGATATCGGGCGAAATGAGCAGTTCTTC.

The V and J genes are TRBV4-3 and TRBJ2-2; D possibly corresponds to TRBD1 (6 bases). Germline assignment: CDR1 LGHNA and CDR2 YSLEER. Trimming removed 3 bases at V and 7 bases at J, with 12 bases between. The CDR3 length is 14 residues. As DNA, the CDR3 is TGCGCCAGCAGCCACCTACAGGGTGGCGGGGAGCTGTTTTTT. Translated: CASSHLQGGGELFF.

This chain connects TRBV27 to TRBJ2-4, with D perhaps given as TRBD1 or TRBD2 (5 bases each). Germline V lookup: CDR1 MNHEY, CDR2 SMNVEV (reference sequence). This CDR3 contains 16 residues. V lost 5 bases and J 0 bases, leaving 14 bases between the germline ends. The CDR3 nucleotides read TGTGCCAGCAGTCCGCTTGGGGGATCAGCCAAAAACATTCAGTACTTC. Amino acids: CASSPLGGSAKNIQYF.

This chain connects TRBV19 to TRBJ2-1; weak D call: TRBD1 (6 bases). Looked up from germline, CDR1 is LNHDA and CDR2 is SQIVND (reference sequence). The V end was cut by 7 bases, the J end by 8 bases, with 12 bases between. This CDR3 region has 12 residues. The CDR3 sequence: CASNQQGDEQFF. For the CDR3, the DNA is TGTGCCAGTAATCAACAGGGCGATGAGCAGTTCTTC.

V gene TRBV9 combines with J gene TRBJ2-5; D is uncertain. The V end lost 0 bases, the J end lost 5 bases, and 14 bases lay between the germline ends. Germline V gives CDR1 SGDLS, CDR2 YYNGEE. The CDR3 runs to 15 residues. The CDR3 loop is CASSVALGQGETQYF. In nucleotides, the CDR3 is TGTGCCAGCAGCGTAGCTCTGGGCCAAGGGGAGACCCAGTACTTC.

The chain links TRBV6-6 to TRBJ2-1; D uncertain. Germline V gives CDR1 MNHNY, CDR2 SVGAGI (reference sequence). The CDR3 is 13 residues long. V lost 0 bases and J 5 bases, leaving 5 bases between the germline ends. The CDR3 protein is CASSYSIDNEQFF. The DNA for the CDR3 is TGTGCCAGCAGTTACTCGATTGACAATGAGCAGTTCTTC.

The chain uses TRBV28 and TRBJ1-5, with D hard to call. CDR3 length: 16 residues. Deletions cut 5 bases from V and 3 bases from J, with 17 bases between. Germline V gene data show CDR1 as MDHEN and CDR2 as SYDVKM. CDR3 loop: CASSIPLARDNQPQHF. CDR3 nucleotide sequence: TGTGCCAGCAGTATACCACTGGCCAGAGACAATCAGCCCCAGCATTTT.